This record looks at one TCR beta chain sequence and its context. Original processing notes: Reference gene primer amplification in the assay estimated nucleated cell counts. The table came from immunoSEQ multiplex PCR; TCRdb's copy has only in-frame clones and leaves some out. That table furnishes V, J and clone size, whereas the DNA furnished D and trimming. This sample has approximately 25,000 clones, with roughly four fifths found just once. The Seattle patients, enrolled during active infection, were followed longitudinally. This entry is derived from a study of blood T cell repertoires in COVID-19. Study overall: Samples representing acute and convalescent COVID-19 were sourced from the United States, Italy and Spain. Nucleic acid was either cDNA or gDNA, and it came from T cells, B-cell-depleted T cells, or PBMCs.

Unmatched junction bases numbered 11, after V lost 2 bases and J lost 8 bases. This CDR3 region has 16 residues. In germline, CDR1 is LGHNA, CDR2 YNFKEQ. This sequence joins TRBV4-2 and TRBJ2-1; TRBD2 agrees at 8 bases. This receptor was identified in a woman in her sixties or seventies with COVID-19, enrolled during active disease. Specimen: peripheral blood. CDR3 residues: CASSQTGGRGRDEQFF. As DNA, the CDR3 is TGTGCCAGCAGCCAAACGGGGGGGCGAGGGAGGGATGAGCAGTTCTTC.